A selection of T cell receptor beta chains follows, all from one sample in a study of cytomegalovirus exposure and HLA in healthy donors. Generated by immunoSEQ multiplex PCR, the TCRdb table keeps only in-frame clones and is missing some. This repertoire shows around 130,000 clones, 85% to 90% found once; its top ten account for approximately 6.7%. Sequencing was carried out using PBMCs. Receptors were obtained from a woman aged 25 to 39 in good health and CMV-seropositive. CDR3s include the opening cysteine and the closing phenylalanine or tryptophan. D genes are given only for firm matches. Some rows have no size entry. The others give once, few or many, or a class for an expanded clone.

DNA: TGCAGCGAGGGGGACAGCAACTATGGCTACACCTTC
CDR3: CSEGDSNYGYTF
V: TRBV29-1
D: TRBD1
size: .
J: TRBJ1-2

DNA: TGTGCCAGCAAAAAAGCTAGCGGGGGCTACGAGCAGTACTTC
CDR3: CASKKASGGYEQYF
V: TRBV6-1
D: TRBD2
size: .
J: TRBJ2-7

DNA: TGTGCCAGCAGTGCTAGGACAGGGGCCTACGAGCAGTACTTC
CDR3: CASSARTGAYEQYF
V: TRBV6-1
D: TRBD1
size: .
J: TRBJ2-7

DNA: TGTGCCAGCGGCAGGGGGAACTATGGCTACACCTTC
CDR3: CASGRGNYGYTF
V: TRBV9
D: TRBD1
size: .
J: TRBJ1-2

DNA: TGTGCCAGCAGCTCTAGAAGCGGGAGCTCCTACAATGAGCAGTTCTTC
CDR3: CASSSRSGSSYNEQFF
V: TRBV11-1
D: TRBD2
size: once
J: TRBJ2-1

DNA: TGTGCCAGCAGCTTAGTACTAGCGGGGGGCACCGGGGAGCTGTTTTTT
CDR3: CASSLVLAGGTGELFF
V: TRBV7-9
D: TRBD2
size: .
J: TRBJ2-2

DNA: TGTGCCAGCAGTCCGCGGACAGGGGGGCCCTACAATGAGCAGTTCTTC
CDR3: CASSPRTGGPYNEQFF
V: TRBV27
D: TRBD1
size: .
J: TRBJ2-1

DNA: TGCGCCAGCAGCTTAATACAAGAGACCCAGTACTTC
CDR3: CASSLIQETQYF
V: TRBV5-1
D: .
size: .
J: TRBJ2-5

DNA: TGTGCCAGCAGTTTTCCAGGGGACCCCTTAAGCTATGGCTACACCTTC
CDR3: CASSFPGDPLSYGYTF
V: TRBV28
D: .
size: few
J: TRBJ1-2

DNA: TGCAGCGTTGGAGGGAGGGGAAACACCGGGGAGCTGTTTTTT
CDR3: CSVGGRGNTGELFF
V: TRBV29-1
D: TRBD2
size: .
J: TRBJ2-2

DNA: TGTGCCTGGAGGGGGGTGTGGCGGAGGGATGGCTACACCTTC
CDR3: CAWRGVWRRDGYTF
V: TRBV30
D: .
size: .
J: TRBJ1-2

DNA: TGCGCCAGCAGCCACCCTCCCTACGAGCAGTACTTC
CDR3: CASSHPPYEQYF
V: TRBV4-1
D: .
size: .
J: TRBJ2-7

DNA: TGCGCCAGCAGCCAAGAGGTTGGACAGGGTGGTTCACCCCTCCACTTT
CDR3: CASSQEVGQGGSPLHF
V: TRBV4-1
D: TRBD1
size: .
J: TRBJ1-6

DNA: TGTGCCAGCTCACCGGGACAGGGGAACCCTCTAAACACCGGGGAGCTGTTTTTT
CDR3: CASSPGQGNPLNTGELFF
V: TRBV18
D: TRBD1
size: .
J: TRBJ2-2

DNA: TGTGCCAGCAGCCCCTACAGGGGAAAAGGTGAAGGGGACACTGAAGCTTTCTTT
CDR3: CASSPYRGKGEGDTEAFF
V: TRBV4-2
D: TRBD1
size: .
J: TRBJ1-1

DNA: TGTGCCAGCAGTTCGGTCCCATTCTCCTACAATGAGCAGTTCTTC
CDR3: CASSSVPFSYNEQFF
V: TRBV6-5
D: .
size: .
J: TRBJ2-1

DNA: TGCAGCGTTGATCCGACTAGCGGGAGGAGGAATGAGCAGTTCTTC
CDR3: CSVDPTSGRRNEQFF
V: TRBV29-1
D: TRBD2
size: few
J: TRBJ2-1

DNA: TGTGCCAGCAGCTCGGACAGATCAGTCTACAATGAGCAGTTCTTC
CDR3: CASSSDRSVYNEQFF
V: TRBV2
D: .
size: .
J: TRBJ2-1

DNA: TGTGCCAGCAGCTTCTCCGGGACAGTCTCCCATTATGATGGCTACACCTTC
CDR3: CASSFSGTVSHYDGYTF
V: TRBV5-8
D: TRBD1
size: .
J: TRBJ1-2

DNA: TGTGCCAGCTCAAGACAGGGGGCGAGGAACACTGAAGCTTTCTTT
CDR3: CASSRQGARNTEAFF
V: TRBV18
D: TRBD1
size: once
J: TRBJ1-1

DNA: TGTGCCTGGGTCGGGAGGTCGTACAATGAGCAGTTCTTC
CDR3: CAWVGRSYNEQFF
V: TRBV30
D: TRBD2
size: once
J: TRBJ2-1

DNA: TGTGCCAGCTCACCAACTCTGCACGTTACAGATACGCAGTATTTT
CDR3: CASSPTLHVTDTQYF
V: TRBV18
D: .
size: once
J: TRBJ2-3

DNA: TGTGCCAGCAGTTCTACTAGCGGGAGCGGAGAGCAGTACTTC
CDR3: CASSSTSGSGEQYF
V: TRBV28
D: TRBD2
size: .
J: TRBJ2-7

DNA: TGCAGCGTGGGAGTGTGGGGGCGACAGGTCTACGAGCAGTACTTC
CDR3: CSVGVWGRQVYEQYF
V: TRBV29-1
D: .
size: few
J: TRBJ2-7

DNA: TGTGCCAGCAGCTTAGATGTGGAGGTCAGGGGGGCCAATGAGCAGTTCTTC
CDR3: CASSLDVEVRGANEQFF
V: TRBV7-9
D: .
size: .
J: TRBJ2-1

DNA: TGTGCCAGCAGTTTACAGACTAACTATGGCTACACCTTC
CDR3: CASSLQTNYGYTF
V: TRBV28
D: .
size: .
J: TRBJ1-2

DNA: TGTGCCAGCAGTTTACTACAGGGTCAAGCTAACTATGGCTACACCTTC
CDR3: CASSLLQGQANYGYTF
V: TRBV28
D: .
size: .
J: TRBJ1-2

DNA: TGTGCCAGCAGCTTAGGAAGAGATGCTAACTATGGCTACACCTTC
CDR3: CASSLGRDANYGYTF
V: TRBV7-9
D: .
size: .
J: TRBJ1-2

DNA: TGTGCCAGCCTCCGACTAGCGGGAGGAGGTACCGGGGAGCTGTTTTTT
CDR3: CASLRLAGGGTGELFF
V: TRBV27
D: TRBD2
size: .
J: TRBJ2-2

DNA: TGCGCCAGCAGCTTGGGGGGGCCGGGTGAAAAACTGTTTTTT
CDR3: CASSLGGPGEKLFF
V: TRBV5-1
D: .
size: .
J: TRBJ1-4

DNA: TGTGCCAGCAGTGAACGGGACAGGCGGTTCTTT
CDR3: CASSERDRRFF
V: TRBV2
D: TRBD1
size: .
J: TRBJ1-1

DNA: TGTGCCAGCAGCTTGACAGGTTACAATGAGCAGTTCTTC
CDR3: CASSLTGYNEQFF
V: TRBV5-4
D: .
size: .
J: TRBJ2-1

DNA: TGTGCCAGCAGTTTTGACAGGGTGAATTCACCCCTCCACTTT
CDR3: CASSFDRVNSPLHF
V: TRBV27
D: TRBD1
size: .
J: TRBJ1-6

DNA: TGCGCCAGCAGTGAGGGAGGGAACCACGAGCAGTACTTC
CDR3: CASSEGGNHEQYF
V: TRBV10-1
D: .
size: once
J: TRBJ2-7

DNA: TGTGCCAGCCATCGTTCGACAGGGGGGGAAAAACTGTTTTTT
CDR3: CASHRSTGGEKLFF
V: TRBV7-8
D: TRBD1
size: .
J: TRBJ1-4

DNA: TGTGCCTGGAGTGGGGGCATTAGCAATCAGCCCCAGCATTTT
CDR3: CAWSGGISNQPQHF
V: TRBV30
D: .
size: .
J: TRBJ1-5

DNA: TGTGCCAGTAGTAGTGTCCCAGGATCCTACGAGCAGTACTTC
CDR3: CASSSVPGSYEQYF
V: TRBV19
D: .
size: .
J: TRBJ2-7

DNA: TGTGCCAGCAGCTCCCGACAGGGGAGGACTGAAGCTTTCTTT
CDR3: CASSSRQGRTEAFF
V: TRBV11-2
D: TRBD1
size: .
J: TRBJ1-1

DNA: TGTGCCAGCTCGCCCGCAACTTACTACAATGAGCAGTTCTTC
CDR3: CASSPATYYNEQFF
V: TRBV18
D: .
size: .
J: TRBJ2-1

DNA: TGTGCCAGCAGCCTCTTCCCTTCCACCGGGGAGCTGTTTTTT
CDR3: CASSLFPSTGELFF
V: TRBV27
D: .
size: .
J: TRBJ2-2

DNA: TGTGCCAGCAGTTTATCCAAGGACTACACCCGAAGAGACACCATATATTTT
CDR3: CASSLSKDYTRRDTIYF
V: TRBV28
D: .
size: .
J: TRBJ1-3

DNA: TGTGCCAGCGGACAGCAGGACAGGGGGGGCTACAATGAGCAGTTCTTC
CDR3: CASGQQDRGGYNEQFF
V: TRBV9
D: TRBD1
size: .
J: TRBJ2-1

DNA: TGCGCCAGCAGCCGTAGCCGGCAGAGGTGGGACAATGAGCAGTTCTTC
CDR3: CASSRSRQRWDNEQFF
V: TRBV5-1
D: .
size: once
J: TRBJ2-1

DNA: TGTGCCAGCAGCTTACACAGCTGGCGACCAGATACGCAGTATTTT
CDR3: CASSLHSWRPDTQYF
V: TRBV11-2
D: .
size: .
J: TRBJ2-3

DNA: TGTGCCAGCAGGGGACAGGGACTAAGCAATCAGCCCCAGCATTTT
CDR3: CASRGQGLSNQPQHF
V: TRBV2
D: TRBD1
size: .
J: TRBJ1-5

DNA: TGCGCCAGCAGCTTGGGGCCGACAGGGGGCGCGGGAGAGACCCAGTACTTC
CDR3: CASSLGPTGGAGETQYF
V: TRBV5-1
D: TRBD1
size: .
J: TRBJ2-5

DNA: TGCGCCAGCAGCACTAGCGGCCCGAACACCGGGGAGCTGTTTTTT
CDR3: CASSTSGPNTGELFF
V: TRBV5-1
D: TRBD2
size: .
J: TRBJ2-2

DNA: TGTGCCAGCAGCTTAAGCGCCTGGACAGGGAACCACTACGAGCAGTACTTC
CDR3: CASSLSAWTGNHYEQYF
V: TRBV11-2
D: TRBD1
size: .
J: TRBJ2-7

DNA: TGTGCCATCCGGACAGCTAGCACAGATACGCAGTATTTT
CDR3: CAIRTASTDTQYF
V: TRBV10-3
D: .
size: .
J: TRBJ2-3

DNA: TGTGCCTGGACCCACAAGGGGGCCATCCACGGGTCCCAGCATTTT
CDR3: CAWTHKGAIHGSQHF
V: TRBV30
D: TRBD1
size: .
J: TRBJ1-5

DNA: TGCGCCAGCAGCTGGGGGGGGACAGGGGGCGAGCAGTACTTC
CDR3: CASSWGGTGGEQYF
V: TRBV5-1
D: TRBD1
size: .
J: TRBJ2-7

DNA: TGTGCCAGCAGCTTAAACAGGGGGCCATCAGATACGCAGTATTTT
CDR3: CASSLNRGPSDTQYF
V: TRBV7-8
D: TRBD1
size: once
J: TRBJ2-3

DNA: TGCAGCGCGAAGGGACTAGCGGGAGAAAGGGAGCAGTACTTC
CDR3: CSAKGLAGEREQYF
V: TRBV29-1
D: TRBD2
size: once
J: TRBJ2-7

DNA: TGTGCCAGTAGTATTTCACAGGGGAGGTATAGCAATCAGCCCCAGCATTTT
CDR3: CASSISQGRYSNQPQHF
V: TRBV19
D: TRBD1
size: .
J: TRBJ1-5

DNA: TGTGCCAGCAGCCCCCAGGAGGGAGCCCCCCTCGACTACGAGCAGTACTTC
CDR3: CASSPQEGAPLDYEQYF
V: TRBV9
D: .
size: .
J: TRBJ2-7

DNA: TGTGCCAGTAGTTTCAACAGGAACACTGAAGCTTTCTTT
CDR3: CASSFNRNTEAFF
V: TRBV19
D: .
size: .
J: TRBJ1-1

DNA: TGTGCCAGCAGTTCCCCGGCGGGCCCGGGAGCCTACGAGCAGTACTTC
CDR3: CASSSPAGPGAYEQYF
V: TRBV6-5
D: .
size: .
J: TRBJ2-7

DNA: TGTGCCAGCAGCCTTTCGGACAGTTACTCCTACGAGCAGTACTTC
CDR3: CASSLSDSYSYEQYF
V: TRBV7-3
D: .
size: .
J: TRBJ2-7

DNA: TGTGCCAGCAGTTTCCCCACAACTAATGAAAAACTGTTTTTT
CDR3: CASSFPTTNEKLFF
V: TRBV28
D: .
size: .
J: TRBJ1-4

DNA: TGTGCCAGCTCACCATTGGCCGGACTACTCCTTTCCGAGCAGTACTTC
CDR3: CASSPLAGLLLSEQYF
V: TRBV18
D: .
size: few
J: TRBJ2-7